These T cell receptor beta chains were read from a single sample in a study of T cell changes during pregnancy in multiple sclerosis. Libraries were prepared by immunoSEQ multiplex PCR; TCRdb keeps only in-frame clonotypes and omits some of them. The data show some 70,000 clones, roughly 90% seen once. The sample in question was CD8+ T cells from peripheral blood mononuclear cells, obtained before pregnancy. Receptors were obtained from a female donor with multiple sclerosis, enrolled in a pregnancy study. The CDR3 runs from the conserved cysteine through the conserved F or W. The order of the fields is clone size, J gene, V gene, D gene, CDR3 protein, CDR3 DNA. The D gene is left open where the match is weak. For some rows the clone size is stated as once, few or many, or as a class when expanded; others skip it.

size: .
J: TRBJ2-2
V: TRBV20-1
D: .
CDR3: CSATVSGELFF
DNA: TGCAGTGCCACTGTATCCGGGGAGCTGTTTTTT

size: .
J: TRBJ2-2
V: TRBV9
D: TRBD2
CDR3: CASSEASGYTGELFF
DNA: TGTGCCAGCAGCGAGGCTAGCGGGTACACCGGGGAGCTGTTTTTT

size: .
J: TRBJ2-3
V: TRBV5-4
D: .
CDR3: CASSFLAIGTDTQYF
DNA: TGTGCCAGCAGCTTTCTAGCGATCGGTACAGATACGCAGTATTTT

size: .
J: TRBJ1-5
V: TRBV6-6
D: .
CDR3: CASSYSSWTSF
DNA: TGTGCCAGCAGTTACTCAAGCTGGACATCTTTT

size: .
J: TRBJ1-1
V: TRBV29-1
D: .
CDR3: CSVLDSLENTEAFF
DNA: TGCAGCGTATTGGACAGCCTAGAGAACACTGAAGCTTTCTTT

size: .
J: TRBJ1-2
V: TRBV5-6
D: TRBD1
CDR3: CASSLGVGGDYGYTF
DNA: TGTGCCAGCAGCTTGGGAGTAGGGGGCGACTATGGCTACACCTTC

size: .
J: TRBJ2-7
V: TRBV6-1
D: .
CDR3: CASSDGASEAYEQYF
DNA: TGTGCCAGCAGTGATGGGGCTAGCGAAGCCTACGAGCAGTACTTC

size: once
J: TRBJ2-7
V: TRBV6-5
D: .
CDR3: CASSWRGRFYEQYF
DNA: TGTGCCAGCAGTTGGCGGGGGCGCTTCTACGAGCAGTACTTC

size: .
J: TRBJ2-7
V: TRBV7-8
D: TRBD1
CDR3: CASRARDSREQYF
DNA: TGTGCCAGCAGGGCCCGGGACAGTCGGGAGCAGTACTTC

size: .
J: TRBJ2-2
V: TRBV27
D: .
CDR3: CASRLATGELFF
DNA: TGTGCCAGCAGATTGGCCACCGGGGAGCTGTTTTTT

size: once
J: TRBJ1-1
V: TRBV4-1
D: TRBD1
CDR3: CASSLNRDSPEAFF
DNA: TGCGCCAGCAGCCTTAACCGGGACAGCCCTGAAGCTTTCTTT

size: .
J: TRBJ1-1
V: TRBV7-8
D: .
CDR3: CASSLSGANTEAFF
DNA: TGTGCCAGCAGCTTGTCCGGAGCGAACACTGAAGCTTTCTTT

size: .
J: TRBJ1-1
V: TRBV6-5
D: .
CDR3: CASRYQGSTEAFF
DNA: TGTGCCAGCAGATATCAGGGATCCACTGAAGCTTTCTTT

size: .
J: TRBJ2-1
V: TRBV2
D: .
CDR3: CASGTGEPGNEQFF
DNA: TGTGCCAGCGGTACGGGGGAGCCGGGCAATGAGCAGTTCTTC

size: .
J: TRBJ2-3
V: TRBV18
D: .
CDR3: CASLRGATDTQYF
DNA: TGTGCCAGCCTTCGGGGGGCAACAGATACGCAGTATTTT